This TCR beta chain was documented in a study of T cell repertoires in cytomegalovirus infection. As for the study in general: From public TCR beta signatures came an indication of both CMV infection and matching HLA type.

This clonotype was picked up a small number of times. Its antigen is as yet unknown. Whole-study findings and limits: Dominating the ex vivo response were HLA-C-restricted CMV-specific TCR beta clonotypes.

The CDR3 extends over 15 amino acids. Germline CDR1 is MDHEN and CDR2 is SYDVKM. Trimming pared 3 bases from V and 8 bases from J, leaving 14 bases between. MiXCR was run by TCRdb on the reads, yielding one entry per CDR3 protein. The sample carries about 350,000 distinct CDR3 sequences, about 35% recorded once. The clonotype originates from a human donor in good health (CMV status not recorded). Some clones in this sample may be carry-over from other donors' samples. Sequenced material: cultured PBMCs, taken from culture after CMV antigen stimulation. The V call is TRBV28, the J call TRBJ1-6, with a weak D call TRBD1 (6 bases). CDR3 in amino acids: CASSFDTDSYSPLHF. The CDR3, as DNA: TGTGCCAGCAGTTTCGATACGGACAGTTATTCACCCCTCCACTTT. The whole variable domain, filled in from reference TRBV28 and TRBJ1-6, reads DVKVTQSSRYLVKRTGEKVFLECVQDMDHENMFWYRQDPGLGLRLIYFSYDVKMKEKGDIPEGYSVSREKKERFSLILESASTNQTSMYLCASSFDTDSYSPLHFGNGTRLTVT.